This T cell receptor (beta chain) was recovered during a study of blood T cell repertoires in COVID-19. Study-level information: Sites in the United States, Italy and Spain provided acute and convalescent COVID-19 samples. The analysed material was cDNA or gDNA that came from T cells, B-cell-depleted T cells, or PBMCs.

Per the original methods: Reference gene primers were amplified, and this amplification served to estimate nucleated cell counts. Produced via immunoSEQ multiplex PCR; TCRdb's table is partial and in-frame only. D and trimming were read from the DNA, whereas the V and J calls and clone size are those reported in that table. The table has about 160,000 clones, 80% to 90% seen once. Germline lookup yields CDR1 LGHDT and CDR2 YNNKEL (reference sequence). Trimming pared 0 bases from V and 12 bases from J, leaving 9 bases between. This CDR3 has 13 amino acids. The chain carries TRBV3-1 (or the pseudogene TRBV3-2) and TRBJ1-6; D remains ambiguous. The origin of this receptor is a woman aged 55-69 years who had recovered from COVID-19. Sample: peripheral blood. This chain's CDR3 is CASSQDVAGPLHF. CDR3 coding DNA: TGTGCCAGCAGCCAAGATGTGGCGGGACCCCTCCACTTT.